The 12 T cell receptor beta chains below come from one sample, sequenced in a study of blood T cells in healthy people across ages. A second 7 to 11 cycle PCR used barcoded and J-beta primers. In TCRdb, the 5' RACE reads were re-called with MiXCR into one record per CDR3 protein. The sample holds fewer than 2 million distinct CDR3 sequences, roughly 43% seen once. Sequencing was carried out using blood. All receptors derive from a human donor in good health.

The chain is built from TRBV27 and TRBJ2-7; TRBD1 aligns across 10 bases. Near its end, the DNA agrees better with TRBJ2-5, so the J call may be wrong. This CDR3 has 14 residues. Germline V gives CDR1 MNHEY, CDR2 SMNVEV (reference sequence). The CDR3 nucleotides read TGTGCCAGCAGAGGACAGGGGGTATGGGAGACCCAGTACTTC. Amino acids: CASRGQGVWETQYF.

The chain has TRBV20-1 and TRBJ2-1; 12 bases map to TRBD2. The ends lost 2 bases at V and 0 bases at J; junction bases unmatched: 5. From germline, CDR1 is DFQATT and CDR2 SNEGSKA (reference sequence). This CDR3 region has 17 residues. This chain's CDR3 is CSARRTSGANSYNEQFF. CDR3 bases: TGCAGTGCTAGAAGGACTAGCGGGGCGAACTCCTACAATGAGCAGTTCTTC.

This clonotype was found a few times. This rearrangement joins TRBV7-2 to TRBJ1-6; D gene unclear. V lost 5 bases, J lost 8 bases, and 22 bases lay in between. The CDR3 spans 17 residues. In germline, CDR1 is SGHTA, CDR2 FQGNSA. The CDR3 DNA sequence: TGTGCCAGCAGCCCGTACCCGACGGGTTGGACTTATTCACCCCTCCACTTT. Amino acid sequence: CASSPYPTGWTYSPLHF.

The chain is built from TRBV2 and TRBJ2-4; 8 nucleotides align to TRBD1. V shed 6 bases, J shed 3 bases, and the junction held 4 bases outside the gene matches. The CDR3 sequence is 14 residues long. The germline CDR1 and CDR2 sequences are SNHLY and FYNNEI. The chain's CDR3 is CASRYTGGKNIQYF. CDR3 sequence (DNA): TGTGCCAGCAGATACACAGGGGGCAAAAACATTCAGTACTTC.

This clonotype came up a few times. The V and J genes are TRBV29-1 and TRBJ1-5; D might be TRBD1 (5 bases). V was cut by 5 bases and J by 7 bases, with 15 bases left in between. Germline CDR1 is SQVTM and CDR2 is ANQGSEA. The CDR3 runs to 13 residues. CDR3 in DNA: TGCAGCGTTATATTCGGGGGGAGGCAGCCCCAGCATTTT. It translates to CSVIFGGRQPQHF.

As for this clonotype: At one end, the junction sequence differs from germline, possibly due to a read error. The V call is TRBV7-9, the J call TRBJ2-1; D is uncertain. Per germline, CDR1 SEHNR and CDR2 FQNEAQ (reference sequence). CDR3 length: 11 residues. CDR3 sequence: CANESFNEQFF. The CDR3 DNA reads TGTGCCAACGAATCCTTCAATGAGCAGTTCTTC. The complete variable domain, with remaining parts taken from reference TRBV7-9 and TRBJ2-1, reads DTGVSQNPRHKITKRGQNVTFRCDPISEHNRLYWYRQTLGQGPEFLTYFQNEAQLEKSRLLSDRFSAERPKGSFSTLEIQRTEQGDSAMYLCANESFNEQFFGPGTRLTVL.

Comment on this clonotype: Relative to the germline gene, one junction end is altered; a read error may explain this. The CDR3 protein is CASSSYRSPYGYIF. CDR3 sequence (DNA): TGTGCCAGCAGTTCCTACAGGAGTCCCTATGGCTACATCTTC. This chain links TRBV12-3 or TRBV12-4 with TRBJ1-2, with D perhaps TRBD1 (5 bases). The CDR3 spans 14 residues.

Regarding this clonotype: At one boundary the junction diverges from the germline segment, which might be a read error. The chain couples TRBV6-2 or TRBV6-3 to TRBJ2-1; 9 nucleotides match TRBD2. The CDR3 consists of 17 residues. Looked up from germline, CDR1 is MNHEY and CDR2 is SVGEGT. CDR3 nucleotides: TGTGCCAGCAGCGATGGGACTAGCTCTCCCATCGGCAATGGGCAGTTCTTC. Translated: CASSDGTSSPIGNGQFF.

The chain links TRBV6-4 to TRBJ1-1, with D possibly being TRBD1 (5 bases). CDR1 and CDR2 from the germline V gene are MRHNA and SNTAGT. The CDR3 has 14 residues. The germline V and J ends were trimmed by 7 bases and 3 bases, with 15 bases remaining between them. The CDR3 DNA reads TGTGCCAGCACCGCAAGGGACCCCTACACTGAAGCTTTCTTT. It encodes CASTARDPYTEAFF.

V and J are TRBV29-1 and TRBJ1-1; maybe TRBD1 (6 bases). CDR1 and CDR2 (germline): SQVTM, ANQGSEA. With 6 bases removed from V and 5 bases from J, the gap between germline ends came to 13 bases. This CDR3 has 12 residues. Here the CDR3 reads CSVEGDWTEAFF. CDR3 bases: TGCAGCGTCGAGGGGGATTGGACTGAAGCTTTCTTT. Drawing the rest from reference TRBV29-1 and TRBJ1-1, the complete variable domain is SAVISQKPSRDICQRGTSLTIQCQVDSQVTMMFWYRQQPGQSLTLIATANQGSEATYESGFVIDKFPISRPNLTFSTLTVSNMSPEDSSIYLCSVEGDWTEAFFGQGTRLTVV.

This clonotype has more than one count but fewer than ten. V and J are TRBV11-2 and TRBJ2-3; D is uncertain. Germline-derived CDR1 and CDR2 are SGHAT and FQNNGV. Trimming removed 0 bases from V and 4 bases from J, with 11 bases in between. The CDR3 consists of 15 residues. Here the CDR3 reads CASSLDSGGADTQYF. The DNA for the CDR3 is TGTGCCAGCAGCTTAGATTCGGGTGGTGCAGATACGCAGTATTTT.

The chain joins TRBV5-6 to TRBJ2-4; D is ambiguous. With the DNA end fitting TRBJ2-7 better, the J assignment may be wrong. Germline-derived CDR1 and CDR2 are SGHDT and YYEEEE. This CDR3 is 13 amino acids long. This chain's CDR3 is CASEVGGNYEQYF. The CDR3 nucleotides are TGTGCCAGCGAGGTTGGCGGAAACTACGAGCAGTACTTC.